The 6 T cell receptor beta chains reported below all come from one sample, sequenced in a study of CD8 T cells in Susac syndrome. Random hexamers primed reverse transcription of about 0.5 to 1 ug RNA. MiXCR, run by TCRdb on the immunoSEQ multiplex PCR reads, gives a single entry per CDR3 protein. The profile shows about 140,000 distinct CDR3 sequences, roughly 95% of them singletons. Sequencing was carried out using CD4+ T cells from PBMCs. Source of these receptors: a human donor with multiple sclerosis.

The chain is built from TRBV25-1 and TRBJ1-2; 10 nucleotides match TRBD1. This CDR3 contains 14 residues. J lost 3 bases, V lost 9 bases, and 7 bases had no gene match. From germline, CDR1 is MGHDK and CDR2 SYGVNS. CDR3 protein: CASLGTGAHYGYTF. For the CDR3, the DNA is TGTGCCAGTCTGGGGACAGGGGCGCACTATGGCTACACCTTC.

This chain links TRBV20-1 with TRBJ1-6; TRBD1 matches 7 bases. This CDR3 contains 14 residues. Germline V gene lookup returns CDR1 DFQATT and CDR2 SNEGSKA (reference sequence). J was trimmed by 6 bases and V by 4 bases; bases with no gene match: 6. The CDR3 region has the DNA TGCAGTGCTAATTTACAGGGGATTAATTCACCCCTCCACTTT. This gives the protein CSANLQGINSPLHF.

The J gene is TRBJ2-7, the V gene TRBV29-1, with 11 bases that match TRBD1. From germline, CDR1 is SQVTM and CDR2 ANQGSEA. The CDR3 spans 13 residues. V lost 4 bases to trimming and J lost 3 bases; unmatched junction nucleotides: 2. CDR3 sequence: CSVAGTGGYEQYF. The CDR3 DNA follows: TGCAGCGTTGCAGGGACAGGGGGCTACGAGCAGTACTTC.

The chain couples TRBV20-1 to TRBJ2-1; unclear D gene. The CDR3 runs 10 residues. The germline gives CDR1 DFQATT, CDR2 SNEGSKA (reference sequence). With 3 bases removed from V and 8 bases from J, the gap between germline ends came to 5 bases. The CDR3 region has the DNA TGCAGTGCTAGTATCGATGAGCAGTTCTTC. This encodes CSASIDEQFF.

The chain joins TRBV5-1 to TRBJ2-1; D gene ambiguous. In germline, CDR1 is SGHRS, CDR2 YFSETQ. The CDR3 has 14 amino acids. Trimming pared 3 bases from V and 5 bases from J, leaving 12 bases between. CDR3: CASSSGMVHNEQFF. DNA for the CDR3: TGCGCCAGCAGCTCGGGTATGGTCCACAATGAGCAGTTCTTC.

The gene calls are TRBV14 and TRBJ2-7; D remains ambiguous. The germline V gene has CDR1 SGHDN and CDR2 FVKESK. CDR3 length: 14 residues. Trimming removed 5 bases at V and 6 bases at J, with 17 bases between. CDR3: CASSGSPSPREQYF. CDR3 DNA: TGTGCCAGCAGCGGTAGCCCCTCTCCTCGCGAGCAGTACTTC. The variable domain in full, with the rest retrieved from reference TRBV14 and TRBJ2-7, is EAGVTQFPSHSVIEKGQTVTLRCDPISGHDNLYWYRRVMGKEIKFLLHFVKESKQDESGMPNNRFLAERTGGTYSTLKVQPAELEDSGVYFCASSGSPSPREQYFGPGTRLTVT.